This is a list of T cell receptor beta chains from one sample in a study of shared clonotypes between healthy human individuals. Clones were read by immunoSEQ multiplex PCR, and TCRdb kept only the in-frame ones, dropping some. There are approximately 720,000 clones in the sample; about 90% occur only once, and 20% to 25% lies in the top ten. Material: naive CD8+ T cells sorted from blood. The receptor set was obtained from a man under 40 in good health. Both conserved end residues are part of each CDR3. D genes are given only for firm matches. For some rows the clone size is stated as once, few or many, or as a class when expanded; others skip it.

TRBD1	TRBV11-2	.	TRBJ1-2	TGTGCCAGCAGCGGGAGGGACAGCGAATATGGCTACACCTTC	CASSGRDSEYGYTF
.	TRBV20-1	once	TRBJ2-7	TGCAGTGTAGAGTCCTACGAGCAGTACTTC	CSVESYEQYF
.	TRBV27	.	TRBJ1-2	TGTGCCGCTTGGGGGGGCGGTGGCTACACCTTC	CAAWGGGGYTF
.	TRBV19	.	TRBJ2-1	TGTGCCAGTAGGATGAAAGGTCGTGGCGATGAGCAGTTCTTC	CASRMKGRGDEQFF
TRBD1	TRBV10-3	.	TRBJ2-1	TGTGCCATCACCCAGACAGGGGACGCTGAGCAGTTCTTC	CAITQTGDAEQFF
.	TRBV19	.	TRBJ1-2	TGTGCCAGTAGTTGGTACCGTGATGGCTACACCTTC	CASSWYRDGYTF
.	TRBV7-9	.	TRBJ2-1	TGTGCCAGCAGCTTAGCTACTAGGAATGAGCAGTTCTTC	CASSLATRNEQFF
TRBD1	TRBV7-9	.	TRBJ1-1	TGTGCCAGCAGCTTGACAGGGAATACTGAAGCTTTCTTT	CASSLTGNTEAFF
.	TRBV7-9	few	TRBJ1-2	TGTGCCAGCAGCTTATCTGCTGGCTACACCTTC	CASSLSAGYTF
TRBD2	TRBV19	.	TRBJ2-1	TGTGCCAGTAGTATAAGCGGGAGTTACTACAATGAGCAGTTCTTC	CASSISGSYYNEQFF
.	TRBV11-3	.	TRBJ2-3	TGTGCCAGCGGCATAGGGGCAGGCTCGACAGATACGCAGTATTTT	CASGIGAGSTDTQYF
.	TRBV7-9	.	TRBJ2-1	TGTGCCAGCAGCTCTACCCGTACAGAGTCAAGTTCCAATGAGCAGTTCTTC	CASSSTRTESSSNEQFF
.	TRBV16	.	TRBJ2-3	TGTGCCAGCAGCCAATCTGGCGGAGGGGATACGCAGTATTTT	CASSQSGGGDTQYF
.	TRBV5-1	.	TRBJ2-2	TGCGCCACCTACACAGGGACCACTGGGGAGCTGTTTTTT	CATYTGTTGELFF
.	TRBV2	.	TRBJ2-7	TGTGCCGTAGGGGTCACCGACAGGATTCCCTACGAGCAGTACTTC	CAVGVTDRIPYEQYF